This T cell receptor beta chain is from a study of T cells expressing NK-cell markers. CDR1 and CDR2 (germline): LNHDA, SQIVND (reference sequence). The length of the CDR3 is 14 residues. A 5'RACE template switching approach incorporating UMIs was used to make TCR beta cDNA. With the 5' RACE reads reprocessed, TCRdb shows one record per CDR3 protein and no DNA. The listing contains about 460,000 distinct CDR3 sequences. This chain links TRBV19 with TRBJ2-1; TCRdb's assignment of TRBD1 cannot be checked, as there is no DNA. Sequenced material: blood T cells: a sorted CD56 or NKG2C T cell subset, CD4+ or CD8+ T cells, or bulk PBMC T cells (not recorded which). The sequence was collected from a woman in her fifties or sixties in good health. CDR3 sequence: CASSFRGTYNEQFF.